The clone carrying this TCR beta chain was seen once. Per the authors' pipeline: Reference gene primers were amplified, and this amplification served to estimate nucleated cell counts. Sequencing was performed with immunoSEQ multiplex PCR; in TCRdb, only in-frame clones are kept and a portion is missing. V and J calls and clone size are copied from that table; D and trimming were computed from the DNA. The table has approximately 340,000 clones, roughly 87% seen once. This specimen comes from a study of blood T cell repertoires in COVID-19. Overall study context: Material from acute and convalescent COVID-19 was sourced from the United States, Italy and Spain.

Seattle enrolled patients during active infection and tracked them longitudinally. Trimming removed 1 base from V and 2 bases from J; junction bases left unmatched: 15. This CDR3 has 19 residues. In germline, CDR1 is MDHEN, CDR2 SYDVKM. The sequencing input was peripheral blood. This receptor was obtained from a young man with COVID-19, enrolled during active disease. This chain uses TRBV28 with TRBJ1-2, with 8 bases lining up with TRBD1. For the CDR3, the DNA is TGTGCCAGCAGTTTATCGGGCTGGAGTGGGGACAGGATGAACTATGGCTACACCTTC. This translates into CASSLSGWSGDRMNYGYTF.